The T cell receptor beta chain under discussion was sequenced for a study of cytomegalovirus exposure and HLA in healthy donors (dated by TCRdb to 2015 to 2018). About the investigation overall: According to an earlier analysis of 550 to 700 of the donors, about 179 million T cells yielded 120 million or so unique TCR beta sequences and 276 Gb of sequence data. Approximately 300 gigabases of sequencing data and 70 million to 95 million unique TCR sequences made up an early release that covered approximately 620 HLA-typed donors. The genetic ancestry cluster associated with self-reported Caucasian donors included about 81% of the roughly 410 genotyped donors. The study was designed to test whether signatures of past pathogen exposure could be identified by cataloging public T cell receptors. The study used immunosequencing to profile the T cell repertoires of about 670 subjects and linked those repertoires to cytomegalovirus serostatus. Besides the first cohort of 666 subjects, a separate validation cohort made up of roughly 120 different subjects was used. To predict cytomegalovirus infection status, the study combined high-throughput TCR immunosequencing, statistical association of individual TCRs with disease status, and machine learning. A later analysis re-examined previously published TCR beta repertoires from more than 550 donors and added high-resolution HLA genotyping to investigate patterns of TCR occurrence. Rather than using new phenotypic data, the later analysis identified candidate immune exposures from TCR beta sequences and from how often those sequences occurred across donors. In an earlier analysis of 500 to 650 of the donors, high-throughput TCR beta sequencing was used to judge whether each TCR beta V gene segment behaved as functional or pseudogenic. Alongside the repertoire data, information on donor age, sex, ethnicity and CMV serostatus was compiled. Genome-wide SNP genotypes for about three fifths of the roughly 670 donors were used in a later genetic analysis, which treated that subset as a discovery cohort. Every repertoire in the discovery cohort had been generated on one and the same sequencing platform. HLA typing included class I and class II loci at four-digit resolution. The number of donors typed differed by locus, with about 629-630 for A, B, C, DRB1 and DQB1, 522 for DQA1, some 570 for DPA1, and some 440 for DPB1. Four to six DR-DQ haplotypes were handled as single units for association and clustering, since linkage in the cohort was strong. Among 300 to 500 genotyped donors of the cohort, an average of around 240,000 unique TCR beta nucleotide sequences was sequenced per donor, of which about 18% were non-productive. Study-wide findings and limitations: The classifier was reported to diagnose cytomegalovirus status with high specificity and sensitivity in both the original and validation cohorts. Compared with equally common non-associated chains, HLA-associated TCR beta chains in a later analysis were more clonally expanded and had lower generation probabilities. In a later analysis, 16,951 TCR beta sequences were associated with specific HLA alleles at a false discovery rate of 0.05. A later analysis found that TCR association rates varied across HLA loci, with DRB1 alleles showing the most associated TCRs and HLA-C alleles the fewest. When HLA alleles, especially DR and DQ, strongly co-occurred, attributing TCR associations to individual alleles was difficult. In a later genetic analysis, fewer N-insertions in productive TCRs were reported among donors in an Asian-associated ancestry cluster than the roughly 700-donor mean. V-gene and J-gene trimming of TCR beta chains was associated with a missense DCLRE1C variant in a later genetic analysis, and the association was replicated in an independent cohort. The sequencing pipeline was judged likely to have produced a cluster of highly shared sequence variants as a technical artifact. In vitro tests confirmed that a few of the cytomegalovirus-associated TCR beta chains recognize cytomegalovirus antigens. Most TCR sequences were seen in very few donors, while some public TCRs were found in many individuals. Broadly in line with IMGT annotations, most TCR beta V segments showed up in productive rearrangements about 87% or about 30% of the time in an earlier analysis of 587 of the donors. Linkage disequilibrium might explain the correlated functional status among segregating V segments, but an unknown experimental factor could not be excluded. Because HLA typing was missing for some donors at each locus, association tests included only the typed subset. A further reported finding was that TCR beta sequences accurately predicted the HLA-A and HLA-B alleles for most subjects in the first cohort. Some IMGT-functional V segments, including TRBV6-2 and TRBV6-3, could not be distinguished by the 87-base-pair reads and were therefore excluded. The presence/absence analyses assumed that sequencing depth was roughly uniform across donors, and that assumption may not be true. Because counts were too low, 15 to 20 rarely observed V segments, including chromosome 9 orphons, were excluded from the earlier analysis of some 540 of the donors. For the cohort, immune exposure information was limited to CMV serostatus. The authors suggested that the approach could potentially be extended to other disease states and immunological phenotypes. Several of the top co-occurrence clusters appeared to be linked to parvovirus B19, influenza, CMV and Epstein-Barr virus, according to a later analysis. The study listed 150 to 200 TCR beta chains as associated with cytomegalovirus. Only TCR beta chains were sequenced in this cohort, and the absence of alpha or paired-chain data limited detectable features. In a later analysis, most CMV-associated TCR beta chains were found to appear HLA-restricted, with HLA associations seemingly driven largely by CMV exposure.

The library was prepared using the immunoSEQ multiplex PCR assay. A mixture of 60 forward primers for TCR Vbeta segments and 13 reverse primers for TCR Jbeta segments was used in the multiplex PCR. Amplification of the CDR3 region of rearranged TCR beta genes was performed with a multiplex PCR assay on genomic DNA. On the Illumina HiSeq System, the amplified TCR beta libraries were sequenced as 87-base-pair reads. For the original study's pipeline: In a later analysis, tens of millions of unique TCR beta chains were counted across the roughly 610 repertoires, and roughly 10 million of these chains were shared by at least two donors. Raw reads were error-corrected and collapsed into unique sequences with a nearest-neighbor algorithm that merged closely related sequences to remove PCR and sequencing errors. CDR3 sequences were aligned to IMGT reference sequences to assign V, D and J gene segments. Each retained sequence needed at least a six-nucleotide match to both a V gene segment and a J gene segment. A rearrangement was called productive if the CDR3 had no stop codons and remained in frame with V and J, and every other rearrangement was called non-productive. Following IMGT convention, CDR3 was defined as the stretch from the second conserved V-encoded cysteine to the conserved J-encoded phenylalanine. Sequences without an unambiguous match to a single V gene segment were excluded from the earlier analysis of about 630 of the donors. An earlier analysis of several hundred of the donors called V segments functional above 56.7% productive rearrangements and segregating when the between-donor standard deviation exceeded 5%. A statistical classification framework was built to diagnose cytomegalovirus status from the catalog of TCR beta chain sequences. V and J gene assignment, in a later analysis, came from comparing TCR nucleotide sequences with IMGT/GENE-DB human TR gene sequences. In a later analysis, CDR3 sequences and most-parsimonious VDJ recombination scenarios were assigned using the TCRdist pipeline. In a later analysis, every TCR beta chain was defined by the combination of its CDR3 amino acid sequence and its V-gene family, and reads without a unique V-gene family were dropped. In a later analysis, 500 to 650 highly shared, low-generation-probability nucleotide sequences were removed to address suspected cross-contamination and a sequencing artifact. For each public chain, a later analysis derived a clonal expansion index from normalized ranks of inferred template counts within each repertoire. In a later analysis, generation probabilities were computed using a VDJ recombination model fitted to out-of-frame rearrangements, and the results were checked against IGoR. Hypergeometric tests were used in a later analysis to score TCR-TCR, TCR-HLA and TCR-CMV co-occurrence, with a repertoire-size bias correction applied to the TCR pairs. A later analysis estimated false discovery rates by permuting HLA or CMV assignments 20 times. In a later analysis, co-occurring TCRs were grouped with DBSCAN, and TCRdist sequence similarity was added when clustering was performed within HLA-allele-positive subsets. Co-occurrence clustering excluded repertoires with fewer than 30,000 or more than 120,000 public chains, plus five with anomalous nucleotide sharing. In its TCRdb copy, this immuneACCESS table keeps in-frame sequences only and misses some clones. Where compared with another copy, unresolved V genes explain less than half of these, and the others have no known cause. The V and J calls and clone size were taken over from that table, and D and trimming were inferred from the DNA. This sample holds 90,000 or so clones; 60% to 80% were observed only once. Clones ranked in the top ten supply roughly 2% of the sample.

The junction carries 36 bases between V and J, which are trimmed by 7 bases and 8 bases respectively. From the cysteine through the phenylalanine, the CDR3 covers 19 amino acids. Only the CDR3 part of the read is kept: 57 bases, read in frame from the first base. In the germline V gene, CDR1 corresponds to SQVTM and CDR2 to ANQGSEA. In total, about 650 healthy bone marrow donors made up the cohort. All cohort members were sampled while nominally healthy, although unrecorded immune exposures were likely present. The donor tested CMV seronegative, placing the donor among the 350 to 400 seronegative members of the cohort. A peripheral blood sample was provided by each donor, and peripheral blood mononuclear cells were used for TCR beta sequencing. The Qiagen DNeasy Blood Extraction Kit was used to extract genomic DNA from the blood cell samples. Comment on this clone: Its antigen target is currently unknown. No base-level quality is on record; no much larger clone is a single base apart.

This clonotype was obtained from a boy between 10 and 17 years old in good health and CMV-seronegative. The sequence is built from TRBV29-1 and TRBJ2-1; a tentative D match to TRBD2 spans 5 bases. Sequencing was done on a sample of PBMCs. Here the CDR3 is given as CSAERVKSGKQLKAYEQFF. The DNA sequence reads TGCAGCGCCGAACGAGTGAAGTCGGGGAAACAACTTAAGGCATATGAGCAGTTCTTC.